This T cell receptor beta chain was observed in a study of blood T cell repertoires in COVID-19. Recovered status in Cohort 3 required two negative PCRs, clearance, or symptom resolution. Clones were read by immunoSEQ multiplex PCR, and TCRdb kept only the in-frame ones, dropping some. This sample has roughly 250,000 clones; 70% to 90% occur once, and the top ten carry roughly 4.3%. The TCR comes from a woman aged 30 to 39 who had recovered from COVID-19. The specimen sequenced was PBMCs or T cells enriched from blood (not recorded which).

The CDR3 loop is CASSYRPDRNYGYTF. CDR3 coding DNA: TGTGCCAGCAGTTACCGGCCGGACAGGAACTATGGCTACACCTTC. This chain joins TRBV6-5 and TRBJ1-2; 7 bases match TRBD1. There are 15 residues in the CDR3. The germline CDR1 and CDR2 sequences are MNHEY and SVGAGI. V shed 2 bases, J shed 2 bases, and the junction held 5 bases outside the gene matches.